These T cell receptor beta chains were read from a single sample in a study of blood T cell repertoires in COVID-19. Data came from immunoSEQ multiplex PCR; TCRdb stores just in-frame clones and leaves some out. The table lists over 300,000 clones, 85% to 90% of them singletons. Sample: peripheral blood. These receptors all stem from a man aged 18-30 years with active or convalescent COVID-19. CDR3s include the opening cysteine and the closing phenylalanine or tryptophan. A D gene is named only where the DNA matches it firmly.

D gene: TRBD2
V gene: TRBV5-8
J gene: TRBJ2-3
CDR3 length: 17
CDR3 protein: CASSSGTSGTDTDTQYF

D gene: TRBD1
V gene: TRBV4-1
J gene: TRBJ1-5
CDR3 length: 17
CDR3 protein: CASSQFHGQGVAQPQHF

D gene: TRBD1
V gene: TRBV19
J gene: TRBJ1-2
CDR3 length: 16
CDR3 protein: CASSIGDRQGFHGYTF

D gene: -
V gene: TRBV20-1
J gene: TRBJ1-2
CDR3 length: 11
CDR3 protein: CSARAGSGYTF

D gene: -
V gene: TRBV5-1
J gene: TRBJ1-2
CDR3 length: 16
CDR3 protein: CASSTGTRGQTYGYTF

D gene: -
V gene: TRBV2
J gene: TRBJ2-6
CDR3 length: 13
CDR3 protein: CASTFSGANVLTF

D gene: TRBD1
V gene: TRBV11-2
J gene: TRBJ1-1
CDR3 length: 13
CDR3 protein: CASSFNRGTWAFF

D gene: -
V gene: TRBV29-1
J gene: TRBJ1-4
CDR3 length: 15
CDR3 protein: CSVVPPLGANEKLFF

D gene: TRBD2
V gene: TRBV7-9
J gene: TRBJ2-7
CDR3 length: 15
CDR3 protein: CASSPHSGGAYEQYF

D gene: -
V gene: TRBV7-6
J gene: TRBJ1-2
CDR3 length: 15
CDR3 protein: CASSLGTSSDYGYTF

D gene: -
V gene: TRBV28
J gene: TRBJ2-1
CDR3 length: 13
CDR3 protein: CASSLSSPNEQFF

D gene: -
V gene: TRBV19
J gene: TRBJ2-7
CDR3 length: 13
CDR3 protein: CASSIVTGNEQYF

D gene: -
V gene: TRBV3-1/TRBV3-2
J gene: TRBJ2-7
CDR3 length: 16
CDR3 protein: CASSQVHGGRSYEQYF

D gene: TRBD1
V gene: TRBV6-1
J gene: TRBJ1-6
CDR3 length: 16
CDR3 protein: CASSEEAGQGNSPLHF

D gene: -
V gene: TRBV19
J gene: TRBJ2-2
CDR3 length: 11
CDR3 protein: CASTNTGELFF

D gene: TRBD1
V gene: TRBV7-9
J gene: TRBJ1-1
CDR3 length: 14
CDR3 protein: CASSLGQGYTEAFF

D gene: -
V gene: TRBV7-2
J gene: TRBJ1-2
CDR3 length: 13
CDR3 protein: CASSQEGNYGYTF

D gene: -
V gene: TRBV7-2
J gene: TRBJ1-6
CDR3 length: 15
CDR3 protein: CASSLLQGNNSPLHF

D gene: -
V gene: TRBV7-9
J gene: TRBJ2-5
CDR3 length: 16
CDR3 protein: CASSLVSQGGSETQYF

D gene: -
V gene: TRBV6-6
J gene: TRBJ1-5
CDR3 length: 15
CDR3 protein: CASSYAREGVQPQHF

D gene: -
V gene: TRBV21-1
J gene: TRBJ2-7
CDR3 length: 20
CDR3 protein: CASSKNGADSSGGAPDEQYF

D gene: TRBD2
V gene: TRBV5-1
J gene: TRBJ2-1
CDR3 length: 15
CDR3 protein: CASSLAGGIYNEQFF

D gene: TRBD2
V gene: TRBV6-4
J gene: TRBJ2-2
CDR3 length: 14
CDR3 protein: CASSASGSAGELFF

D gene: TRBD1
V gene: TRBV5-1
J gene: TRBJ1-2
CDR3 length: 15
CDR3 protein: CASSFGQGLNYGYTF

D gene: -
V gene: TRBV12-3/TRBV12-4
J gene: TRBJ2-2
CDR3 length: 12
CDR3 protein: CASSLSSGELFF

D gene: -
V gene: TRBV9
J gene: TRBJ2-1
CDR3 length: 15
CDR3 protein: CASSSSGSREREQFF

D gene: TRBD1
V gene: TRBV6-5
J gene: TRBJ1-6
CDR3 length: 14
CDR3 protein: CASSPGTGNSPLHF

D gene: -
V gene: TRBV6-2/TRBV6-3
J gene: TRBJ1-5
CDR3 length: 11
CDR3 protein: CASSYPQPQHF

D gene: -
V gene: TRBV9
J gene: TRBJ1-3
CDR3 length: 17
CDR3 protein: CASSETGNLILGNTIYF

D gene: TRBD2
V gene: TRBV6-2/TRBV6-3
J gene: TRBJ2-5
CDR3 length: 15
CDR3 protein: CASSSGLAGAETQYF

D gene: -
V gene: TRBV30
J gene: TRBJ2-2
CDR3 length: 13
CDR3 protein: CALRYYLVGELFF

D gene: -
V gene: TRBV27
J gene: TRBJ1-2
CDR3 length: 11
CDR3 protein: CAFTGFDGYTF

D gene: TRBD1
V gene: TRBV28
J gene: TRBJ2-7
CDR3 length: 15
CDR3 protein: CASSFPQGAVYEQYF

D gene: TRBD1
V gene: TRBV19
J gene: TRBJ2-7
CDR3 length: 13
CDR3 protein: CASRTGQGYEQYF

D gene: TRBD1
V gene: TRBV28
J gene: TRBJ2-7
CDR3 length: 13
CDR3 protein: CASSLRSRDSAYF

D gene: -
V gene: TRBV15
J gene: TRBJ1-1
CDR3 length: 13
CDR3 protein: CAASGQKYTEAFF

D gene: TRBD2
V gene: TRBV24-1
J gene: TRBJ2-5
CDR3 length: 14
CDR3 protein: CATSRRGAQETQYF

D gene: TRBD1
V gene: TRBV19
J gene: TRBJ1-1
CDR3 length: 15
CDR3 protein: CASSIVGTGSTEAFF

D gene: -
V gene: TRBV2
J gene: TRBJ1-6
CDR3 length: 14
CDR3 protein: CASSSTGINSPLHF

D gene: TRBD2
V gene: TRBV9
J gene: TRBJ2-2
CDR3 length: 15
CDR3 protein: CASSSTSGRAGELFF

D gene: TRBD2
V gene: TRBV25-1
J gene: TRBJ2-3
CDR3 length: 16
CDR3 protein: CASSEGLAGVVDTQYF

D gene: -
V gene: TRBV5-1
J gene: TRBJ2-1
CDR3 length: 16
CDR3 protein: CASSFRVGSSYNEQFF

D gene: -
V gene: TRBV3-1/TRBV3-2
J gene: TRBJ1-1
CDR3 length: 15
CDR3 protein: CASSPPAGVRTEAFF

D gene: -
V gene: TRBV7-2
J gene: TRBJ2-5
CDR3 length: 13
CDR3 protein: CASCFGIAETQYF

D gene: TRBD2
V gene: TRBV7-3
J gene: TRBJ2-7
CDR3 length: 14
CDR3 protein: CASSPGGPNYEQYF

D gene: -
V gene: TRBV7-9
J gene: TRBJ1-1
CDR3 length: 13
CDR3 protein: CASRRDRTSKAFF

D gene: TRBD1
V gene: TRBV28
J gene: TRBJ1-2
CDR3 length: 15
CDR3 protein: CASSPPAGTAYGYTF

D gene: -
V gene: TRBV7-2
J gene: TRBJ1-2
CDR3 length: 17
CDR3 protein: CASSARARGRNNYGYTF

D gene: -
V gene: TRBV21-1
J gene: TRBJ1-5
CDR3 length: 18
CDR3 protein: CASRESAGVGHGNQPQHF

D gene: TRBD1
V gene: TRBV19
J gene: TRBJ1-3
CDR3 length: 17
CDR3 protein: CASSMRTGLFSGNTIYF

D gene: TRBD1
V gene: TRBV19
J gene: TRBJ1-2
CDR3 length: 13
CDR3 protein: CASRGTAYDGYTF

D gene: TRBD2
V gene: TRBV5-1
J gene: TRBJ2-7
CDR3 length: 15
CDR3 protein: CASSLGLADAYEQYF

D gene: -
V gene: TRBV19
J gene: TRBJ2-3
CDR3 length: 14
CDR3 protein: CASKFEGSTDTQYF

D gene: TRBD2
V gene: TRBV7-9
J gene: TRBJ2-4
CDR3 length: 13
CDR3 protein: CASSPAGENIQYF

D gene: -
V gene: TRBV4-3
J gene: TRBJ2-7
CDR3 length: 13
CDR3 protein: CASSQVLFYEQYF

D gene: TRBD2
V gene: TRBV7-9
J gene: TRBJ2-1
CDR3 length: 17
CDR3 protein: CASSQEGGGPTYNEQFF

D gene: TRBD1
V gene: TRBV9
J gene: TRBJ2-7
CDR3 length: 19
CDR3 protein: CASRGRDRGRGGQSYEQYF

D gene: -
V gene: TRBV6-5
J gene: TRBJ1-5
CDR3 length: 14
CDR3 protein: CATKTGGGNQPQHF

D gene: TRBD2
V gene: TRBV9
J gene: TRBJ2-7
CDR3 length: 16
CDR3 protein: CASSDKGLAYSYEQYF

D gene: -
V gene: TRBV6-5
J gene: TRBJ1-5
CDR3 length: 16
CDR3 protein: CASSYSTPGFNQPQHF